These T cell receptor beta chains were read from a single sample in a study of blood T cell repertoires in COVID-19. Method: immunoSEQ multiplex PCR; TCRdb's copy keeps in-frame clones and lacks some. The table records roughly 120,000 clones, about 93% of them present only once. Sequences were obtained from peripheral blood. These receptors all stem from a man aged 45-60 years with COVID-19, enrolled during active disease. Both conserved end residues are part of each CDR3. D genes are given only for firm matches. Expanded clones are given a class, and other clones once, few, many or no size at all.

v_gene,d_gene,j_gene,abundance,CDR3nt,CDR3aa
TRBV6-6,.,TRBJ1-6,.,TGTGCCAGCAGTTATCGGGGGGCGCAGTCACCCCTCCACTTT,CASSYRGAQSPLHF
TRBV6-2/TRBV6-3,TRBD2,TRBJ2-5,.,TGTGCCAGCAGTGGAGCGGGAGGGCCGGAGACCCAGTACTTC,CASSGAGGPETQYF
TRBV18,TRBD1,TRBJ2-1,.,TGTGCCAGCTCACCATTTGGCCCCGGGACAGGGGATTTGGATGAGCAGTTCTTC,CASSPFGPGTGDLDEQFF
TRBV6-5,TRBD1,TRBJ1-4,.,TGTGCCAGCGAGACAGGGGGAACTAATGAAAAACTGTTTTTT,CASETGGTNEKLFF
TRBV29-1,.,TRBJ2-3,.,TGCAGCGTTGGAATACATCAGAGGGCAGATACGCAGTATTTT,CSVGIHQRADTQYF
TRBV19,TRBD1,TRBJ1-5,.,TGTGCCAGTAGTAAAGGGGGCTTAAGTCAGCCCCAGCATTTT,CASSKGGLSQPQHF
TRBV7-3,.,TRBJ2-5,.,TGTGCCAGCAGTCCAGGGATGAGCCCGTACCAAGAGACCCAGTACTTC,CASSPGMSPYQETQYF
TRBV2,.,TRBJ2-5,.,TGTGCCAGCAAAGACTCCCCGTGGGCCCAGTACTTC,CASKDSPWAQYF
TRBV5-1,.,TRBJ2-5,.,TGCGCCAGCAGCTTGCCCTGGACAGAGTTTTTTCAAGAGACCCAGTACTTC,CASSLPWTEFFQETQYF
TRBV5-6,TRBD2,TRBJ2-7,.,TGTGCCAGCAGCTTTGTCCCTACGGGAGGGCCGGGGGAGCAGTACTTC,CASSFVPTGGPGEQYF
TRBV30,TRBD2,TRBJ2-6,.,TGTGCCTCCTTAGCGGGAGGGCCTGGGGCCAACGTCCTGACTTTC,CASLAGGPGANVLTF
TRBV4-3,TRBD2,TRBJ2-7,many,TGCGCCAGCAGCCAAGTGGCTAGCGGCCCCTACGAGCAGTACTTC,CASSQVASGPYEQYF
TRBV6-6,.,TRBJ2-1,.,TGTGCCAGCAGAACGGGAAACAATGAGCAGTTCTTC,CASRTGNNEQFF
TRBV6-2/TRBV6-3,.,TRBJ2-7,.,TGTGCCAGCAGTTACGAGTCCGAGCGCGTCGGCTACGAGCAGTACTTC,CASSYESERVGYEQYF
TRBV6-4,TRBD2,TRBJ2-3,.,TGTGCCAGCAGTTCCGTAGCGGGTTTCACAGATACGCAGTATTTT,CASSSVAGFTDTQYF
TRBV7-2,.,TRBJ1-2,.,TGTGCCAGCAGATCCGGGGGGGACTATGGCTACACCTTC,CASRSGGDYGYTF
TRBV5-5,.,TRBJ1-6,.,TGTGCCAGCAGCTTATGGCAGGGGAGTAATTCACCCCTCCACTTT,CASSLWQGSNSPLHF
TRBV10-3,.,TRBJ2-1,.,TGTGCCATCAGTGAGGGAGTTAGCGGCGATGAGCAGTTCTTC,CAISEGVSGDEQFF
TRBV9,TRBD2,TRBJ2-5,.,TGTGCCAGCAGCCCGATCGGGACTAGCGGGACGGAGACCCAGTACTTC,CASSPIGTSGTETQYF
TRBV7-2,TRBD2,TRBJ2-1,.,TGTGCCAGCAGCTCGCTAGCGCTTGGGGAGGGTGAGCAGTTCTTC,CASSSLALGEGEQFF
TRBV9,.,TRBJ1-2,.,TGTGCCAGCAGCGTAGGGGGAGTTGGCAGTCGAACCTATGGCTACACCTTC,CASSVGGVGSRTYGYTF
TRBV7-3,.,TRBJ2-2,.,TGTGCCAGCAGCTTTGGGCGGCCGGCGGGCGGGGAGCTGTTTTTT,CASSFGRPAGGELFF
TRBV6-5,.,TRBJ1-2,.,TGTGCCAGCAGCCGCGGAGGGCCGCTTAACTATGGCTACACCTTC,CASSRGGPLNYGYTF
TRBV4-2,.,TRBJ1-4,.,TGTGCCAGCAGCCAGGATTGGGACTTACAGAATGAAAAACTGTTTTTT,CASSQDWDLQNEKLFF
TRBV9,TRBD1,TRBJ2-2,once,TGTGCCAGCAGCGTAGGGCGGGGACAGGGTACCGGGGAGCTGTTTTTT,CASSVGRGQGTGELFF
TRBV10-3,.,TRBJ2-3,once,TGTGCCATCACGAGTAGCCGGGAAGATACGCAGTATTTT,CAITSSREDTQYF
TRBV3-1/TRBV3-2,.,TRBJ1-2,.,TGTGCCAGCAGCCAAGATTTTAACGGCTATGGCTACACCTTC,CASSQDFNGYGYTF
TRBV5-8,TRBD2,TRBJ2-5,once,TGTGCCAGCGCTACCCCTAGCGGGAGCCAGACCCAGTACTTC,CASATPSGSQTQYF
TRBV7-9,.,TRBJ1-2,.,TGTGCCAGCAGCCCCAAACAGGACTATGGCTACACCTTC,CASSPKQDYGYTF
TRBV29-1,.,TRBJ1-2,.,TGCAGCGTGAGGTCGGGGGGGGATGGCTACACCTTC,CSVRSGGDGYTF
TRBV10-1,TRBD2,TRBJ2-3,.,TGCGCCAGCAGAGTATCTAGCGGGATAACAGATACGCAGTATTTT,CASRVSSGITDTQYF
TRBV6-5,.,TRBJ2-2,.,TGTGCCAGCGGGGAGGGGGACACCGGGGAGCTGTTTTTT,CASGEGDTGELFF
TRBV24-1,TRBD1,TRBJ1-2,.,TGTGCCACCAGTGACCCGGACAGGGACCATGGCTACACCTTC,CATSDPDRDHGYTF
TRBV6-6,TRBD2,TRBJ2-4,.,TGTGCCAGCAGGCCAGACTCGGCCGGCGGGAGGATTCAGTACTTC,CASRPDSAGGRIQYF
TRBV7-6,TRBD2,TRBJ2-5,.,TGTGCCAGCAGCTTAGGGTCTAGCGGGGCCAAAGAGACCCAGTACTTC,CASSLGSSGAKETQYF
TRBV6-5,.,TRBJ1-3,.,TGTGCCAGCAGTCTACAGGGTTCTGGGGGAAACACCATATATTTT,CASSLQGSGGNTIYF
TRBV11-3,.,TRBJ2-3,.,TGTGCCAGCAGCTTGACAGGCACAGATACGCAGTATTTT,CASSLTGTDTQYF
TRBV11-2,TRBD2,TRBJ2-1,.,TGTGCCAGCAGCTCGGGACTAGCGGGAGGGGAGCAGTTCTTC,CASSSGLAGGEQFF
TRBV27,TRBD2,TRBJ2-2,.,TGTGCCAGCAGTTTAATTACTAGCGGAGCGGGCGGGGAGCTGTTTTTT,CASSLITSGAGGELFF
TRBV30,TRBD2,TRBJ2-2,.,TGTGCCTGGAGATCGAAGATAGCGGGTAACACCGGGGAGCTGTTTTTT,CAWRSKIAGNTGELFF
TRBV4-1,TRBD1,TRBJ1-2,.,TGCGCCAGCAGCCCCCGACAGGGTAACTATGGCTACACCTTC,CASSPRQGNYGYTF
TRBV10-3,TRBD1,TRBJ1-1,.,TGTGCCATCAGCCCTGGACAGGGAGACACTGAAGCTTTCTTT,CAISPGQGDTEAFF
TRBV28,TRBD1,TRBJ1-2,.,TGTGCCAGCAAAGACAGGGATAGTGGCTACACCTTC,CASKDRDSGYTF
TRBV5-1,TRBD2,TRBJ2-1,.,TGCGCCAGCAGCTCTAGCGGGACCGACTACAATGAGCAGTTCTTC,CASSSSGTDYNEQFF
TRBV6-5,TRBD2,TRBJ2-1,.,TGTGCCAGCACTCTAGCGGGAGTTGACAATGAGCAGTTCTTC,CASTLAGVDNEQFF
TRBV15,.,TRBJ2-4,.,TGTGCCACCAGCAAGCGAGGCGGGGAAAACATTCAGTACTTC,CATSKRGGENIQYF
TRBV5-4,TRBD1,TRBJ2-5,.,TGTGCCAGTAGCCAACAGGGGAGACTTGAGGAGACCCAGTACTTC,CASSQQGRLEETQYF
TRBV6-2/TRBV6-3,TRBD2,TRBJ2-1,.,TGTGCCAGCAGCCCGACCCTGACTAGCGGCTCTGCGTTCTTC,CASSPTLTSGSAFF
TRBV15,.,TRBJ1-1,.,TGTGCCACCAGTCAGGGATTGAACACTGAAGCTTTCTTT,CATSQGLNTEAFF
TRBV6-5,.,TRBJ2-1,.,TGTGCCAGCCTTTCGGGGGACAGTCTCACTAATGAGCAGTTCTTC,CASLSGDSLTNEQFF
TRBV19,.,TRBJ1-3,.,TGTGCCAGTAGTATAAGCGGCAACTCTGGAAACACCATATATTTT,CASSISGNSGNTIYF
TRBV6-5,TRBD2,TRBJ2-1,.,TGTGCCAGCAGTACGGGACTAGCGGGTTCTAATGAGCAGTTCTTC,CASSTGLAGSNEQFF
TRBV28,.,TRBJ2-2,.,TGTGCCAGCAGTCCACCTCACAACGAGAGGGCTACCGGGGAGCTGTTTTTT,CASSPPHNERATGELFF